The clone carrying this T cell receptor (beta chain) was counted at least ten times. Amplification targeted the TCR beta CDR3 regions, with RNA transcripts as the source material. First-round RT-PCR with HTBI primers preceded a second-round multiplex PCR. In TCRdb, the multiplex PCR reads were re-called with MiXCR into one record per CDR3 protein. The data contain 660,000 or so distinct CDR3 sequences, over 40% of them singletons. This specimen belongs to a study of Graves' ophthalmopathy and Graves' hyperthyroidism. V lost 6 bases to trimming and J lost 3 bases, with 18 bases between them. This CDR3 spans 15 amino acids. In germline, CDR1 is SGHDN, CDR2 FVKESK.

The J gene is TRBJ2-7, the V gene TRBV14, with a tentative D call TRBD1 (6 bases). The receptor was isolated from an adult man with Graves' ophthalmopathy. Sequenced material: peripheral blood. The CDR3: CASSYGQGGDYEQYF. The DNA of the CDR3 is TGTGCCAGCAGTTACGGCCAAGGGGGAGACTACGAGCAGTACTTC.